One and the same sample provided the 17 T cell receptor beta chains below, sequenced in a study of neurological immune-mediated disorders. TCRdb re-analysed the 5' RACE reads in MiXCR, keeping a single row per CDR3 protein. In the table there are more than 40,000 distinct CDR3 sequences, under 2% of which are singletons. Sequenced: PBMCs. These receptors all stem from a woman in her thirties or forties with multiple sclerosis.

Ten or more counts support this clonotype. The V and J genes are TRBV20-1 and TRBJ1-2; D unclear. Germline CDR1 reads DFQATT; CDR2 reads SNEGSKA (reference sequence). V was shortened by 6 bases and J by 4 bases, with 12 bases between the two germline ends. The CDR3 sequence is 12 residues long. CDR3 sequence reads: CSARVIGYGYTF. The CDR3 bases are TGCAGTGCGCGTGTTATTGGCTATGGCTACACCTTC.

This clonotype was recorded many times. The chain joins TRBV20-1 to TRBJ1-3; D is ambiguous. The CDR3 is made up of 17 amino acids. V was cut by 0 bases and J by 3 bases, with 18 bases left in between. The V gene's germline CDR1 is DFQATT and CDR2 SNEGSKA (reference sequence). The CDR3 spells CSARDKLPGIDGNTIYF. The DNA for the CDR3 is TGCAGTGCTAGAGATAAGCTCCCAGGAATCGATGGAAACACCATATATTTT.

This clonotype came up many times. The chain couples TRBV7-2 to TRBJ1-1, with a possible D match to TRBD1 (5 bases). Germline V CDR1 and CDR2: SGHTA, FQGNSA. The V end was cut by 2 bases, the J end by 3 bases, with 16 bases between. This CDR3 has 16 residues. CDR3 residues: CASSLSRQGMYTEAFF. Here the CDR3 DNA reads TGTGCCAGCAGCTTATCTAGGCAGGGCATGTACACTGAAGCTTTCTTT. Together with reference TRBV7-2 and TRBJ1-1, the CDR3 gives the full variable domain: GAGVSQSPSNKVTEKGKDVELRCDPISGHTALYWYRQSLGQGLEFLIYFQGNSAPDKSGLPSDRFSAERTGGSVSTLTIQRTQQEDSAVYLCASSLSRQGMYTEAFFGQGTRLTVV.

This clonotype has at least ten counts. The chain joins TRBV11-2 to TRBJ1-1; the D gene is possibly TRBD1 (6 bases). CDR3 length: 15 amino acids. Germline V lookup: CDR1 SGHAT, CDR2 FQNNGV. Trimming cost V 5 bases and J 1 base, with 14 bases left between them. CDR3 nucleotides: TGTGCCAGCAGCCCTCAATCGACAGGGAACACTGAAGCTTTCTTT. This encodes CASSPQSTGNTEAFF.

This clonotype has a count of ten or more. The chain's CDR3 is CASSLGSGLGGDTQYF. The CDR3 DNA reads TGCGCCAGCAGCTTAGGATCCGGACTAGGCGGAGATACGCAGTATTTT. The rearrangement joins TRBV5-1 to TRBJ2-3, with 7 bases identical to TRBD2. CDR1 and CDR2 from the germline V gene are SGHRS and YFSETQ. The V and J ends lost 2 bases and 5 bases, in that order; junction bases with no gene match: 11. This CDR3 spans 16 amino acids.

This clonotype was counted at least ten times. This rearrangement joins TRBV3-1 to TRBJ1-2; the D is unclear. Trimming took off 2 bases at V and 2 bases at J, with 0 bases between the two ends. This CDR3 spans 11 amino acids. Germline CDR1 LGHDT, CDR2 YNNKEL (reference sequence). CDR3 nucleotide sequence: TGTGCCAGCAGCCAAAACTATGGCTACACCTTC. It specifies CASSQNYGYTF.

Many counts were recorded for this clonotype. V is TRBV2 and J is TRBJ1-1, with TRBD1 as a possible D gene (6 bases). The CDR3 is 14 amino acids. V lost 8 bases, J lost 0 bases, and 13 bases lay in between. Germline-derived CDR1 and CDR2 are SNHLY and FYNNEI. The CDR3 sequence: CASVGGSMNTEAFF. CDR3 sequence (DNA): TGTGCCAGCGTGGGGGGCTCCATGAACACTGAAGCTTTCTTT.

Many counts were recorded for this clonotype. This rearrangement joins TRBV6-2 or TRBV6-3 to TRBJ1-5; 7 bases agree with TRBD1. CDR3 size: 14 residues. Losses at the gene ends were 2 bases for V and 4 bases for J; bases not matched to a gene: 2. CDR1 and CDR2 (germline): MNHEY, SVGEGT. The CDR3 is CASSYPQGNQPQHF. As DNA, the CDR3 is TGTGCCAGCAGTTACCCACAGGGGAATCAGCCCCAGCATTTT.

This clonotype came up many times. The chain uses TRBV20-1 and TRBJ2-7, with D unresolved. The CDR3 extends over 13 amino acids. Trimming cost V 3 bases and J 2 bases, with 11 bases left between them. The germline gives CDR1 DFQATT, CDR2 SNEGSKA (reference sequence). Written as DNA, the CDR3 is TGCAGTGCTAGTAAAGTGGGGACCTACGAGCAGTACTTC. Protein: CSASKVGTYEQYF.

This clonotype showed up many times. The V call is TRBV28, the J call TRBJ1-2; D may be TRBD1 (6 bases). The CDR3 runs to 12 residues. Trimming stripped 0 bases from V and 13 bases from J, with 12 bases between. CDR1 and CDR2 from the germline V gene are MDHEN and SYDVKM. As DNA, the CDR3 is TGTGCCAGCAGTTTATGGGGGGCTAACTGCACCTTC. Translated: CASSLWGANCTF.

There are a few counts of this clonotype. The rearrangement uses TRBV6-4 and TRBJ2-1; tentative D call: TRBD2 (7 bases). Germline loops: CDR1 MRHNA, CDR2 SNTAGT. The V end was cut by 4 bases, the J end by 8 bases, with 12 bases between. This CDR3 comprises 13 residues. CDR3 nucleotides: TGTGCCAGCAGTGGCGGGGGCGCGGATGAGCAGTTCTTC. This codes for CASSGGGADEQFF.

This clonotype was recorded at least ten times. This chain connects TRBV7-8 to TRBJ1-4, with 8 positions matching TRBD1. The germline V gene has CDR1 SGHVS and CDR2 FQNEAQ. The CDR3 has 15 amino acids. V trimming: 4 bases; J trimming: 8 bases; junction bases outside the gene matches: 9. The CDR3 DNA sequence: TGTGCCAGCAGCTCCGGGGGGACAGGAGGGGAAAAACTGTTTTTT. Encoded protein: CASSSGGTGGEKLFF.

This clonotype was picked up many times. Given the absence of the conserved phenylalanine or tryptophan at the CDR3 end, a read error is likely. This rearrangement joins TRBV7-2 to TRBJ1-2, with D unresolved. Per the germline V gene, CDR1 is SGHTA and CDR2 is FQGNSA. The CDR3 covers 11 residues. Trimming took off 0 bases at V and 7 bases at J, with 3 bases between the two ends. The CDR3 is CASSLAFGYTC. CDR3 nucleotides: TGTGCCAGCAGCTTAGCGTTTGGCTACACCTGC.

This clonotype was observed at least ten times. The chain recombines TRBV5-1 with TRBJ1-1; D gene ambiguous. This CDR3 is 14 amino acids long. Germline V gene lookup returns CDR1 SGHRS and CDR2 YFSETQ. Trimming left V 3 bases short and J 1 base short, with 10 bases between. CDR3 residues: CASSSTTGNTEAFF. The CDR3 coding sequence is TGCGCCAGCAGCTCCACGACCGGGAACACTGAAGCTTTCTTT.

In this sample, this clonotype turned up many times. The chain employs TRBV20-1 and TRBJ2-7; D unresolved. Germline CDR1 is DFQATT and CDR2 is SNEGSKA (reference sequence). The CDR3 is 11 amino acids. V was trimmed by 5 bases and J by 5 bases, leaving 10 bases between them. CDR3 protein: CSAHSTHEQYF. The CDR3 region has the DNA TGCAGTGCTCATTCGACACACGAGCAGTACTTC.

This clonotype was recorded at least ten times. The chain is built from TRBV10-2 and TRBJ1-1; 7 bases agree with TRBD1. CDR3 size: 10 residues. After removal of 8 bases from V and 7 bases from J, the junction contained 1 base not matched to a gene. Germline V gene sequence: CDR1 WSHSY, CDR2 SAAADI. The CDR3 region is CASRDSEAFF. The CDR3, as DNA: TGCGCCAGCCGGGACAGTGAAGCTTTCTTT.

This clonotype came up many times. The chain couples TRBV2 to TRBJ1-5; D not certain. Looked up from germline, CDR1 is SNHLY and CDR2 is FYNNEI. There are 14 residues in the CDR3. V was clipped by 1 base and J by 6 bases, with 10 bases between them. DNA of the CDR3: TGTGCCAGCAGTGAAGGGAGCCCCGTTCAGCCCCAGCATTTT. This sequence encodes CASSEGSPVQPQHF.